These T cell receptor beta chains were read from a single sample in a study of cytomegalovirus exposure and HLA in healthy donors. TCRdb keeps only in-frame clones here, not all; method: immunoSEQ multiplex PCR. The sample carries roughly 67,000 clones, approximately 81% recorded once. The sequencing input was PBMCs. The source of these receptors is a woman aged 25 to 45 in good health and CMV-seronegative. CDR3s include the opening cysteine and the closing phenylalanine or tryptophan. Each record gives: clone size, V gene, J gene, D gene, CDR3 protein, CDR3 DNA. The D gene is left open where the match is weak. Clone size appears in some rows only: once, few, many, or a class for an expanded clone.

>NA|TRBV5-1|TRBJ2-1|TRBD2
CASSLGGPISGGINEQFF
TGCGCCAGCAGCTTGGGGGGGCCGATTAGCGGGGGGATCAATGAGCAGTTCTTC
>NA|TRBV27|TRBJ2-1|TRBD2
CASSLIGVGGGPRNEQFF
TGTGCCAGCAGTTTAATCGGGGTCGGGGGGGGGCCGAGGAATGAGCAGTTCTTC
>NA|TRBV6-5|TRBJ1-2|TRBD1
CASSYLGQDHGYTF
TGTGCCAGCAGTTACTTAGGACAGGACCATGGCTACACCTTC
>NA|TRBV5-1|TRBJ2-7|TRBD1
CASSLGRGNSYEQYF
TGCGCCAGCAGCTTGGGCAGGGGGAACTCCTACGAGCAGTACTTC
>NA|TRBV7-2|TRBJ1-2|NA
CASSPDRSSLAGYTF
TGTGCCAGCAGCCCCGACAGGAGTAGTTTAGCTGGCTACACCTTC
>NA|TRBV7-8|TRBJ1-5|TRBD1
CASSSGQGRNQPQHF
TGTGCCAGCAGCTCCGGACAGGGGCGGAATCAGCCCCAGCATTTT
>NA|TRBV11-2|TRBJ2-5|NA
CASSYSWETQYF
TGTGCCAGCAGCTACTCCTGGGAGACCCAGTACTTC
>few|TRBV13|TRBJ1-3|TRBD1
CASSLAGGGNTIYF
TGTGCCAGCAGCTTAGCAGGGGGTGGAAACACCATATATTTT
>NA|TRBV28|TRBJ2-6|TRBD1
CASSNTDRAGANVLTF
TGTGCCAGCAGCAATACGGACAGGGCTGGGGCCAACGTCCTGACTTTC
>NA|TRBV6-1|TRBJ2-1|NA
CASSEAAGAYSYNEQFF
TGTGCCAGCAGTGAAGCTGCAGGGGCCTACTCCTACAATGAGCAGTTCTTC
>few|TRBV4-3|TRBJ1-1|NA
CASSHHSLNTEAFF
TGCGCCAGCAGCCACCACAGCCTGAACACTGAAGCTTTCTTT
>once|TRBV7-2|TRBJ1-2|NA
CASSFLVLEIQLDYGYTF
TGTGCCAGCAGCTTTCTTGTATTGGAGATTCAACTTGATTATGGCTACACCTTC
>NA|TRBV5-1|TRBJ2-5|TRBD1
CASSLTGTGEETQYF
TGCGCCAGCAGCTTAACCGGGACAGGGGAAGAGACCCAGTACTTC
>NA|TRBV6-6|TRBJ1-3|TRBD1
CASSLAGGSEGNTIYF
TGTGCCAGCAGTTTGGCAGGGGGCTCGGAAGGAAACACCATATATTTT
>few|TRBV11-2|TRBJ2-1|NA
CASSAWGRHNEQFF
TGTGCCAGCAGCGCTTGGGGGCGCCACAATGAGCAGTTCTTC
>NA|TRBV4-2|TRBJ1-2|NA
CASSQVRDTYGYTF
TGTGCCAGCAGCCAAGTCCGGGACACCTATGGCTACACCTTC
>once|TRBV6-1|TRBJ2-3|NA
CASSEGGNTQYF
TGTGCCAGCAGTGAAGGAGGGAATACGCAGTATTTT
>NA|TRBV11-3|TRBJ2-2|TRBD2
CASSFTSGEFWELFF
TGTGCCAGCAGCTTTACTAGCGGGGAATTTTGGGAGCTGTTTTTT
>NA|TRBV10-3|TRBJ2-7|NA
CATQGGGYEQYF
TGTGCCACCCAGGGAGGGGGCTACGAGCAGTACTTC
>NA|TRBV11-3|TRBJ2-1|TRBD2
CASSLYGGDPNEQFF
TGTGCCAGCAGCTTATACGGGGGGGATCCTAATGAGCAGTTCTTC
>few|TRBV2|TRBJ1-5|NA
CASSGTEYQPQHF
TGTGCCAGCAGTGGAACCGAGTATCAGCCCCAGCATTTT
>NA|TRBV27|TRBJ2-7|NA
CASSLSTVYEQYF
TGTGCCAGCAGTTTATCCACAGTCTACGAGCAGTACTTC
>NA|TRBV11-3|TRBJ2-2|TRBD2
CASSRTSGGTTGELFF
TGTGCCAGCAGCCGGACTAGCGGGGGGACCACCGGGGAGCTGTTTTTT